Following are 32 T cell receptor beta chains from one sample sequenced in a study of blood T cell repertoires in COVID-19. Clones were sequenced by immunoSEQ multiplex PCR, and TCRdb holds only the in-frame ones, with some missing. The table has around 190,000 clones, nearly 90% seen once. Material: peripheral blood. Every receptor here comes from a man over 45 with COVID-19, enrolled during active disease.

This sequence joins TRBV2 and TRBJ1-4; 8 nucleotides agree with TRBD1. The CDR3 has 16 amino acids. The trim removed 5 bases at V and 2 bases at J, leaving 7 bases unmatched. CDR1 is SNHLY, CDR2 FYNNEI, per germline. The CDR3 DNA reads TGTGCCAGCAGTCCGGCAGGGGGCCGTACTAATGAAAAACTGTTTTTT. It codes for CASSPAGGRTNEKLFF. The full variable domain, with the rest looked up from reference TRBV2 and TRBJ1-4, is EPEVTQTPSHQVTQMGQEVILRCVPISNHLYFYWYRQILGQKVEFLVSFYNNEISEKSEIFDDQFSVERPDGSNFTLKIRSTKLEDSAMYFCASSPAGGRTNEKLFFGSGTQLSVL.

CDR3 DNA: TGTGCCAGCAGCGGGAGGGGACTAGCGGTCTACAATGAGCAGTTCTTC. It codes for CASSGRGLAVYNEQFF. The gene calls are TRBV5-4 and TRBJ2-1; 11 bases are shared with TRBD2. V gave up 4 bases and J gave up 3 bases; unmatched junction bases: 6. The CDR3 length is 16 residues. In germline, CDR1 is SGHNT, CDR2 YYREEE (reference sequence).

The gene calls are TRBV24-1 and TRBJ2-1; 9 nucleotides match TRBD2. J gave up 6 bases and V 6 bases, and 8 bases lay outside the gene matches. The CDR3 is made up of 15 amino acids. Per germline, CDR1 KGHDR and CDR2 SFDVKD. The CDR3 nucleotides read TGTGCCACCAGTCTACCGGGACTAGCTTCCAATGAGCAGTTCTTC. The encoded protein is CATSLPGLASNEQFF.

The V call is TRBV7-3, the J call TRBJ1-1, with no clear D. Trimming cost V 0 bases and J 0 bases, with 17 bases left between them. This CDR3 is 18 amino acids long. CDR1 SGHTA and CDR2 FQGTGA come from the germline V gene. CDR3 residues: CASSLTGGQKSMNTEAFF. CDR3 bases: TGTGCCAGCAGCTTAACGGGAGGGCAAAAGAGTATGAACACTGAAGCTTTCTTT.

V usage is TRBV6-6 and J usage is TRBJ1-3; D is unresolved. The CDR3 spans 15 residues. Germline CDR1 and CDR2: MNHNY and SVGAGI (reference sequence). Between the trimmed V and J ends, which lost 5 bases and 0 bases, there was a span of 11 bases. CDR3 DNA sequence: TGTGCCAGCAGTACCTCGGGATTCTCTGGAAACACCATATATTTT. Protein sequence: CASSTSGFSGNTIYF.

V gene TRBV24-1 combines with J gene TRBJ1-5, with TRBD1 matching 7 bases. Germline CDR1 and CDR2: KGHDR and SFDVKD. This CDR3 is built from 14 residues. Losses at the gene ends were 0 bases for V and 5 bases for J; bases not matched to a gene: 0. This CDR3 is CATSDLTGDQPQHF. DNA for the CDR3: TGTGCCACCAGTGATTTGACAGGGGATCAGCCCCAGCATTTT.

The chain links TRBV20-1 to TRBJ2-1; 14 bases agree with TRBD2. V shed 3 bases, J shed 7 bases, and the junction held 5 bases outside the gene matches. The CDR3 has 15 amino acids. Germline CDR1 is DFQATT and CDR2 is SNEGSKA (reference sequence). The CDR3 loop is CSASVGTSGRNEQFF. CDR3 sequence (DNA): TGCAGTGCTAGTGTCGGGACTAGCGGGAGAAATGAGCAGTTCTTC.

V usage is TRBV7-9 and J usage is TRBJ1-4; D is perhaps TRBD1 (6 bases). The CDR3 is 14 amino acids. The germline CDR1 and CDR2 sequences are SEHNR and FQNEAQ (reference sequence). The germline V and J ends were trimmed by 5 bases and 6 bases, with 13 bases remaining between them. The CDR3 spells CASSRDISHEKLFF. CDR3 nucleotides: TGTGCCAGCAGCCGGGACATTAGTCATGAAAAACTGTTTTTT.

This chain links TRBV18 with TRBJ2-2; weak D call: TRBD2 (6 bases). V was trimmed by 3 bases and J by 3 bases, leaving 14 bases between them. CDR3 length: 16 amino acids. Germline lookup yields CDR1 KGHSH and CDR2 LQKENI. As DNA, the CDR3 is TGTGCCAGCTCACCTTTTGGGGGGAGATACACCGGGGAGCTGTTTTTT. Encoded protein: CASSPFGGRYTGELFF.

The chain has TRBV2 and TRBJ1-2, with 7 bases lining up with TRBD1. Germline lookup yields CDR1 SNHLY and CDR2 FYNNEI. The V and J ends lost 8 bases and 6 bases, in that order; junction bases with no gene match: 6. This CDR3 comprises 12 residues. In nucleotides, the CDR3 is TGTGCCAGCTACAGGGGCAGGGATGGCTACACCTTC. Amino acid sequence: CASYRGRDGYTF.

V usage is TRBV4-2 and J usage is TRBJ1-5, with a tentative D call TRBD1 (5 bases). CDR3 length: 17 residues. Germline V gene lookup returns CDR1 LGHNA and CDR2 YNFKEQ. Trimming stripped 0 bases from V and 3 bases from J, with 15 bases between. In DNA, the CDR3 is TGTGCCAGCAGCCAAGATCGGGGACGGGAGTACAATCAGCCCCAGCATTTT. Amino acid sequence: CASSQDRGREYNQPQHF.

This clone was seen a single time. V and J are TRBV3-1 (or the pseudogene TRBV3-2) and TRBJ2-7; 15 nucleotides match TRBD2. The CDR3 is made up of 17 amino acids. CDR1 and CDR2 from the germline V gene are LGHDT and YNNKEL (reference sequence). Unmatched junction bases numbered 6, after V lost 4 bases and J lost 2 bases. CDR3 DNA: TGTGCCAGCAGCCTGACCGGGACTAGCGGGGGGCCCTACGAGCAGTACTTC. Residues: CASSLTGTSGGPYEQYF.

This sequence joins TRBV7-2 and TRBJ2-5; weak D call: TRBD2 (5 bases). CDR3 length equals 18 residues. Per the germline V gene, CDR1 is SGHTA and CDR2 is FQGNSA. V lost 0 bases and J lost 2, with 19 bases in between. CDR3 in DNA: TGTGCCAGCAGCTTAGCGCGGGTCCACACCATCGGGCAAGAGACCCAGTACTTC. Its translation: CASSLARVHTIGQETQYF.

The chain joins TRBV7-2 to TRBJ2-5; a possible D gene is TRBD2 (6 bases). V lost 1 base and J 2 bases, leaving 14 bases between the germline ends. The CDR3 contains 16 residues. Per germline, CDR1 SGHTA and CDR2 FQGNSA. In nucleotides, the CDR3 is TGTGCCAGCAGCTTAGTTGGGGGGTCCTTACAAGAGACCCAGTACTTC. It encodes CASSLVGGSLQETQYF.

The chain links TRBV28 to TRBJ1-5; D is ambiguous. The V end was cut by 6 bases, the J end by 3 bases, with 15 bases between. This CDR3 spans 15 amino acids. Per germline, CDR1 MDHEN and CDR2 SYDVKM. The CDR3 loop reads CASSPAVWFNQPQHF. In DNA form, the CDR3 reads TGTGCCAGCAGCCCGGCGGTTTGGTTCAATCAGCCCCAGCATTTT.

V gene TRBV3-1 (or the pseudogene TRBV3-2) combines with J gene TRBJ1-6; TRBD1 matches 9 bases. V trimming: 4 bases; J trimming: 4 bases; junction bases outside the gene matches: 5. Germline V gene data show CDR1 as LGHDT and CDR2 as YNNKEL (reference sequence). The CDR3 has 16 amino acids. CDR3 coding DNA: TGTGCCAGCAGCCCGGACAGGGGATATTATAATTCACCCCTCCACTTT. It is translated as CASSPDRGYYNSPLHF.

The chain recombines TRBV7-3 with TRBJ1-1, with 7 bases identical to TRBD1. The CDR3 consists of 13 residues. With V trimmed by 5 bases and J by 5 bases, 5 bases remained unmatched. Looked up from germline, CDR1 is SGHTA and CDR2 is FQGTGA. This CDR3 reads CASSAGQWTEAFF. The CDR3, as DNA: TGTGCCAGCAGCGCGGGACAGTGGACTGAAGCTTTCTTT. Full variable domain (rest looked up from reference TRBV7-3 and TRBJ1-1): GAGVSQTPSNKVTEKGKYVELRCDPISGHTALYWYRQSLGQGPEFLIYFQGTGAADDSGLPNDRFFAVRPEGSVSTLKIQRTERGDSAVYLCASSAGQWTEAFFGQGTRLTVV.

This sequence joins TRBV5-1 and TRBJ2-3; 11 nucleotides agree with TRBD2. The germline V gene has CDR1 SGHRS and CDR2 YFSETQ. The CDR3 runs to 21 residues. The V gene end was trimmed by 0 bases and the J gene end by 0 bases; junction bases not matched to a gene: 15. CDR3 in DNA: TGCGCCAGCAGCTTGGGACCCACCCTAGCGGGGGGATCTCCTAGCACAGATACGCAGTATTTT. Translating gives CASSLGPTLAGGSPSTDTQYF.

The chain uses TRBV19 and TRBJ2-7; the match to TRBD2 covers 9 bases. The germline V gene has CDR1 LNHDA and CDR2 SQIVND (reference sequence). CDR3 size: 14 residues. Unmatched junction bases numbered 4, after V lost 3 bases and J lost 4 bases. In DNA, the CDR3 is TGTGCCAGTAGTATTCTAGCGGGAAGGTACGAGCAGTACTTC. Translating gives CASSILAGRYEQYF.

This clone was detected once. V is TRBV21-1 and J is TRBJ1-5; the D segment call TRBD1 is taken from the table without a DNA check. TRBV21-1 is a recognized pseudogene. The CDR3 consists of 18 residues. The CDR3 DNA follows: TGTGCCAGCAGCCCATGGGGACAGGATGAAGATAGCAATCAGCCCCAGCATTTT. This sequence encodes CASSPWGQDEDSNQPQHF.

The rearrangement links TRBV24-1 to TRBJ2-3; 8 bases map to TRBD1. Germline assignment: CDR1 KGHDR and CDR2 SFDVKD. The CDR3 consists of 14 residues. V trimming: 7 bases; J trimming: 4 bases; junction bases outside the gene matches: 6. CDR3 sequence (DNA): TGTGCCACCAGCGATCAGGGGGCGTCAGATACGCAGTATTTT. Protein: CATSDQGASDTQYF.

The J gene is TRBJ1-5, the V gene TRBV28; D is possibly TRBD1 (6 bases). Germline V lookup: CDR1 MDHEN, CDR2 SYDVKM. With 6 bases removed from V and 1 base from J, the gap between germline ends came to 13 bases. This CDR3 contains 15 residues. The CDR3 protein is CASRRTEKSNQPQHF. The DNA for the CDR3 is TGTGCCAGCAGAAGGACAGAGAAGAGCAATCAGCCCCAGCATTTT.

This clone was observed once. The chain links TRBV5-1 to TRBJ1-5; TRBD1 might be the D (6 bases). CDR3 size: 15 residues. Trimming stripped 4 bases from V and 2 bases from J, with 13 bases between. The germline V gene encodes CDR1 SGHRS and CDR2 YFSETQ. The CDR3 DNA follows: TGCGCCAGCAGCCGCACCCCAGGGGGCAATCAGCCCCAGCATTTT. The encoded protein is CASSRTPGGNQPQHF.

This chain joins TRBV11-2 and TRBJ2-7; 12 nucleotides align to TRBD2. The CDR3 is made up of 15 amino acids. The trim removed 6 bases at V and 5 bases at J, leaving 8 bases unmatched. Germline-derived CDR1 and CDR2 are SGHAT and FQNNGV. The CDR3 region has the DNA TGTGCCAGCAGTGCAAGACTAGCGGGAGTCGACGAGCAGTACTTC. It encodes CASSARLAGVDEQYF.

In DNA, the CDR3 is TGCGCCAGCTACCCCGGGACAGGGTTTAACAATGAGCAGTTCTTC. It encodes CASYPGTGFNNEQFF. The V and J genes are TRBV5-1 and TRBJ2-1; 9 positions agree with TRBD1. The CDR3 sequence is 15 residues long. V shed 7 bases and J 5 bases; nucleotides not matched to a gene: 10. Germline-derived CDR1 and CDR2 are SGHRS and YFSETQ.

This chain links TRBV4-3 with TRBJ2-3, with TRBD2 matching 13 bases. Germline V CDR1 and CDR2: LGHNA, YSLEER. The V gene end was trimmed by 0 bases and the J gene end by 5 bases; junction bases not matched to a gene: 8. The CDR3 spans 18 residues. The CDR3 nucleotides are TGCGCCAGCAGCCAAGAATCCACTAGCGGGGGGGCCGTAGATACGCAGTATTTT. Translating gives CASSQESTSGGAVDTQYF.

The V and J genes are TRBV18 and TRBJ1-1; maybe TRBD1 (5 bases). The V gene's germline CDR1 is KGHSH and CDR2 LQKENI. This CDR3 comprises 13 residues. The germline V and J ends were trimmed by 5 bases and 4 bases, with 11 bases remaining between them. CDR3 in DNA: TGTGCCAGCTCAGCAGACAGTGCCACTGAAGCTTTCTTT. Translating it yields CASSADSATEAFF.

The chain joins TRBV24-1 to TRBJ2-6; possible D gene TRBD1, 6 bases. Germline V gene data show CDR1 as KGHDR and CDR2 as SFDVKD. This CDR3 comprises 17 residues. Trimming took off 8 bases at V and 0 bases at J, with 16 bases between the two ends. The CDR3 is CATNSRGYGSGANVLTF. The CDR3 bases are TGTGCCACCAATTCCAGGGGTTACGGCTCTGGGGCCAACGTCCTGACTTTC.

This rearrangement joins TRBV6-5 to TRBJ1-2; TRBD1 agrees at 9 bases. Germline loops: CDR1 MNHEY, CDR2 SVGAGI. Trimming took 2 bases from V and 7 from J; bases not matched to a gene: 5. CDR3 size: 14 residues. CDR3: CASSYADRGSGYTF. The CDR3 DNA reads as TGTGCCAGCAGTTACGCGGACAGGGGCAGTGGCTACACCTTC.

In its sample, this clone was seen once. The chain has TRBV2 and TRBJ2-3, with 12 bases identical to TRBD2. The junction had 4 bases not matched to a gene; V was cut back by 6 bases and J by 3 bases. Germline V CDR1 and CDR2: SNHLY, FYNNEI. This CDR3 contains 15 residues. The CDR3 reads CASRRTSGETDTQYF. The CDR3 DNA follows: TGTGCCAGCAGGCGGACTAGCGGGGAGACAGATACGCAGTATTTT. The whole variable domain, remainder taken from reference TRBV2 and TRBJ2-3, is EPEVTQTPSHQVTQMGQEVILRCVPISNHLYFYWYRQILGQKVEFLVSFYNNEISEKSEIFDDQFSVERPDGSNFTLKIRSTKLEDSAMYFCASRRTSGETDTQYFGPGTRLTVL.

The V gene is TRBV6-4, the J gene TRBJ2-1; TRBD1 matches 7 bases. The ends lost 0 bases at V and 12 bases at J; junction bases unmatched: 5. The germline V gene has CDR1 MRHNA and CDR2 SNTAGT. This CDR3 is built from 13 residues. The CDR3 reads CASSDSRDSMQFF. The CDR3 nucleotides read TGTGCCAGCAGTGACTCCCGGGACAGTATGCAGTTCTTC.

V usage is TRBV5-5 and J usage is TRBJ2-3; 7 nucleotides line up with TRBD1. Per the germline V gene, CDR1 is SGHKS and CDR2 is YYEKEE (reference sequence). CDR3 size: 12 residues. V was clipped by 7 bases and J by 6 bases; unmatched bases: 5. In DNA form, the CDR3 reads TGTGCCAGCCGCAGGACAGGTGATACGCAGTATTTT. Its protein product is CASRRTGDTQYF.